This T cell receptor (beta chain) was obtained from a study of blood T cell repertoires in COVID-19 (dated by TCRdb to 2019 to 2021). Concerning the study at large: Samples from collaborators originated in the United States, Italy and Spain and spanned both the acute and convalescent phases of COVID-19. The material from the prospective study consisted of cDNA or gDNA derived from T cells, B-cell-depleted T cells, or PBMCs. The dataset comprised deeply sampled blood TCRbeta repertoires from subjects exposed to, actively infected with, or recovered from COVID-19. The repertoires were released in a freely available public database meant as a resource for research on the immune response to SARS-CoV-2. The samples were drawn from the first 160 participants of the ongoing ImmuneRACE study and from under 1,500 subjects provided by 6 global collaborators. Sample metadata almost always included a de-identified subject ID, COVID-19 status, age in years and sex. Where available, HLA class I and class II types were taken from metadata supplied by the sample provider and were not determined by assay-based typing. Overall study results and their limits: How much clinical and demographic metadata was included differed by source and by participant, and the metadata was provided uncurated.

TCRbeta CDR3 regions were amplified from genomic DNA using the immunoSEQ Assay, a bias-controlled multiplex PCR. In the authors' own workflow: Within the assay, amplification of reference gene primers was used to estimate how many nucleated cells each sample contained. To quantify the absolute abundance of each unique TCRbeta CDR3 rearrangement, sequence reads were collapsed and filtered. For each sample, productive Simpson clonality was calculated as the square root of Simpson's diversity index across productive rearrangements. Held by TCRdb, this immuneACCESS table contains in-frame sequences only and omits some clones. Under half of the omission traces to an unresolved V gene where checked; the cause of the rest is unknown. Clonal size and the V and J genes are those of that table, whereas D and trimming came from the DNA. This sample holds roughly 330,000 clones; 89% were observed only once. Approximately 6.5% of the sample rests with the top ten.

V is cut back by 5 bases and J by 1 base, with 4 bases in the junction unmatched. Reading the germline V gene (reference sequence) gives CDR1 LNHDA and CDR2 SQIVND. Including cysteine and phenylalanine, the CDR3 has 14 amino acids. Kept here is only the CDR3 DNA, which spans 42 bases and is read in frame from base 1. Points on this clone: No antigen is known for it. No much larger clonotype is one base removed from it; base qualities were not supplied.

Another Seattle source contributed samples from volunteer blood donors who had recovered from COVID-19. The collaborating institutions used their own protocols to collect whole blood in K2EDTA tubes. Collaborator samples were shipped for TCRbeta analysis as frozen whole blood, isolated PBMCs, or DNA extracted from either sample type. The chain couples TRBV19 to TRBJ1-1, with TRBD1 matching 7 junction bases. This clonotype originated in a young man who had recovered from COVID-19. The sample was peripheral blood. The DNA sequence is as follows: TGTGCCAGTAGTGACCGGGACAGGAACACTGAAGCTTTCTTT. Translated, it reads CASSDRDRNTEAFF.